These T cell receptor beta chains were read from a single sample in a study of persistence of HIV-infected CD4 T cells. The antigens of these receptors remain unknown. Profiled with immunoSEQ multiplex PCR; TCRdb holds only in-frame clones, not every one. This table holds roughly 30,000 clones, roughly 78% found once. The sample consisted of CD4+ T cells sorted from PBMCs after approximately 19-hour stimulation, taken from a patient who received antiretroviral therapy. Receptor source: an adult man with HIV who was CMV-seropositive. Each CDR3 is given with its conserved first and last residue. D genes are given only for firm matches. Rows give clone size only sometimes, using once, few, many, or a class for an expanded clone.

V gene,J gene,D gene,clone size,CDR3 length,CDR3 DNA,CDR3 protein
TRBV28,TRBJ2-7,-,-,14,TGTGCCAGCGTCCTTAGCACAAGAGGCTACGAGCAGTACTTC,CASVLSTRGYEQYF
TRBV5-8,TRBJ1-2,TRBD1,-,17,TGTGCCAGCAGCTTTATCATAGGGACAGGGAGAAACTATGGCTACACCTTC,CASSFIIGTGRNYGYTF
TRBV5-1,TRBJ2-1,TRBD2,-,15,TGCGCCAGCAGCTTGTGGCTAGCGGAGTACAATGAGCAGTTCTTC,CASSLWLAEYNEQFF
TRBV11-3,TRBJ2-2,-,-,16,TGTGCCAGCAGCTTAGGTCGAAGATCGAACACCGGGGAGCTGTTTTTT,CASSLGRRSNTGELFF
TRBV27,TRBJ2-7,TRBD2,-,16,TGTGCCAGCAGTCCCGCTGACCTAGCGGGGGGGTTTGAGCAGTACTTC,CASSPADLAGGFEQYF
TRBV7-8,TRBJ1-5,-,once,18,TGTGCCAGCAGCTTAGCGATGGCCCAGGGGATTAGCAATCAGCCCCAGCATTTT,CASSLAMAQGISNQPQHF
TRBV5-1,TRBJ2-1,TRBD2,-,15,TGCGCCAGCAGCTTGGTTTCCGGGGGGGCCATTGAGCAGTTCTTC,CASSLVSGGAIEQFF
TRBV14,TRBJ2-2,-,-,16,TGTGCCAGCAGCCCGCTGAGGGGTATGAGGACCGGGGAGCTGTTTTTT,CASSPLRGMRTGELFF
TRBV7-3,TRBJ1-2,-,-,13,TGTGCCAGCAGCCTCCAGGGATTGGAGGGCTACACCTTC,CASSLQGLEGYTF
TRBV7-2,TRBJ2-3,-,-,14,TGTGCCAGCAGCTTACAACCAGGCACAGATACGCAGTATTTT,CASSLQPGTDTQYF
TRBV6-5,TRBJ1-2,-,-,14,TGTGCCAGCAGTTACCACCTGAATGTGGTTGGCTACACCTTC,CASSYHLNVVGYTF
TRBV25-1,TRBJ2-7,TRBD2,-,12,TGTGCCAGCATGGGGAGGGGATACGAGCAGTACTTC,CASMGRGYEQYF
TRBV7-6,TRBJ2-1,TRBD2,-,15,TGTGCCAGCAGCGGTAGCGGGGGGGATTACAATGAGCAGTTCTTC,CASSGSGGDYNEQFF
TRBV5-1,TRBJ2-1,TRBD2,-,14,TGCGCCAGCAGCTTGGCCGCAAGCGGGGGTGAGCAGTTCTTC,CASSLAASGGEQFF
TRBV9,TRBJ1-6,-,once,14,TGTGCCAGCAGCGTATGGGGGTATAATTCACCCCTCCACTTT,CASSVWGYNSPLHF
TRBV18,TRBJ2-7,-,-,15,TGTGCCAGCTCACCACCGAGCAGGGAATCCTACGAGCAGTACTTC,CASSPPSRESYEQYF
TRBV20-1,TRBJ1-2,-,-,13,TGCAGTGCTAGTGCAACCCGGGCCTATGGCTACACCTTC,CSASATRAYGYTF
TRBV29-1,TRBJ2-3,TRBD2,-,14,TGCAGCGTTGAGATAGCGGGGGGCACAGATACGCAGTATTTT,CSVEIAGGTDTQYF
TRBV10-3,TRBJ2-1,TRBD2,-,15,TGTGCCATCAGTGGAGCGGGGGAAGCCTACAATGAGCAGTTCTTC,CAISGAGEAYNEQFF
TRBV18,TRBJ2-2,TRBD2,few,18,TGTGCCAGCTCACCGTCCGGGACTAGCGGAAGAGACACCGGGGAGCTGTTTTTT,CASSPSGTSGRDTGELFF
TRBV5-1,TRBJ1-1,-,-,13,TGCGCCAGCAGCTATTTGGGGAGGGCTGAAGCTTTCTTT,CASSYLGRAEAFF
TRBV4-1,TRBJ2-7,-,-,18,TGCGCCAGCAGCCACGCGGGAAGTCGGAGCGGGACACCATACGAGCAGTACTTC,CASSHAGSRSGTPYEQYF
TRBV2,TRBJ1-3,-,-,12,TGTGCCAGCAGCCGCTCTGGAAACACCATATATTTT,CASSRSGNTIYF
TRBV12-5,TRBJ1-5,TRBD1,-,15,TGTGCTAGTGGCTCCGGGACAGATAAAAATCAGCCCCAGCATTTT,CASGSGTDKNQPQHF
TRBV7-3,TRBJ2-3,-,-,12,TGTGCCAGCGGGCCCCTAGGCGATACGCAGTATTTT,CASGPLGDTQYF
TRBV18,TRBJ2-3,-,-,14,TGTGCCAGCTCAACCGGACAGTTGGGAGATACGCAGTATTTT,CASSTGQLGDTQYF
TRBV7-3,TRBJ2-6,-,once,16,TGTGCCAGCAGCTCACAGGGACTCGCTGGGGCCAACGTCCTGACTTTC,CASSSQGLAGANVLTF
TRBV6-5,TRBJ2-7,TRBD1,once,13,TGTGCCAGCAGTTGGACAGGACCCAGGGAGCAGTACTTC,CASSWTGPREQYF
TRBV21-1,TRBJ2-7,-,few,16,TGTGCCAGCAGCAGCGTGTGGAGGGAACCTCCCGGCGAGCAGTACTTC,CASSSVWREPPGEQYF
TRBV5-8,TRBJ2-7,TRBD1,-,18,TGTGCCAGCAGCAAGGGACAGGGGGGGATTATTACCGCTTACGAGCAGTACTTC,CASSKGQGGIITAYEQYF
TRBV7-7,TRBJ2-1,TRBD1,once,15,TGTGCCAGCAGCTTAGAGGGACAGGGTTACAATGAGCAGTTCTTC,CASSLEGQGYNEQFF
TRBV6-5,TRBJ1-5,-,-,14,TGTGCCAGCAAGAAGTTTGGAGGCAATCAGCCCCAGCATTTT,CASKKFGGNQPQHF
TRBV7-3,TRBJ1-2,-,-,13,TGTGCCAGCAGCTTAGGTGAGGGCCTTACTCAAGACTTC,CASSLGEGLTQDF
TRBV18,TRBJ1-6,-,-,12,TGTGCCAGCTCACCCTCCGAGGGACCCCTCCACTTT,CASSPSEGPLHF
TRBV28,TRBJ1-2,-,-,13,TGTGCCAGCAGTCTTCAGCAGGGATATGGCTACACCTTC,CASSLQQGYGYTF
TRBV3-1/TRBV3-2,TRBJ2-1,-,-,15,TGTGCCAGCAGCCCCGAGGAGGGGGGGTGGGTTGAGCAGTTCTTC,CASSPEEGGWVEQFF
TRBV18,TRBJ1-4,-,-,14,TGTGCCAGCTCACCAGGGGGAAATAATGAAAAACTGTTTTTT,CASSPGGNNEKLFF
TRBV7-9,TRBJ1-4,-,-,14,TGTGCCAGCAGCGCCGGACAGTATAATGAAAAACTGTTTTTT,CASSAGQYNEKLFF
TRBV3-1/TRBV3-2,TRBJ1-2,TRBD1,few,15,TGTGCCAGCAGTTTTGACAGGGGGCGAGGCTATGGCTACACCTTC,CASSFDRGRGYGYTF
TRBV10-1,TRBJ1-6,-,-,15,TGCGCCAGCAGTGAGTCGAAGAATAGGGGGTCACCCCTCCACTTT,CASSESKNRGSPLHF
TRBV28,TRBJ2-1,TRBD1,-,17,TGTGCCAGCAGCCCCGGACAGGGGGCTGCGCGGTACAATGAGCAGTTCTTC,CASSPGQGAARYNEQFF
TRBV10-3,TRBJ1-2,-,-,12,TGTGCCATCAGTGAGTCCGGGGGCGGCTACACCTTC,CAISESGGGYTF
TRBV7-2,TRBJ1-6,-,-,15,TGTGCCAGCAGCTTGGATCAGGGGTTAAATTCACCCCTCCACTTT,CASSLDQGLNSPLHF
TRBV25-1,TRBJ2-1,TRBD1,-,13,TGTGCCAGCAGTGAATACGACAGGGGACCTATGTTCTTC,CASSEYDRGPMFF
TRBV18,TRBJ1-2,-,few,12,TGTGCCAGCTCACGGCCCCAGTATGGCTACACCTTC,CASSRPQYGYTF
TRBV2,TRBJ2-1,TRBD2,-,17,TGTGCCAGCAGGAAGGGACTAGCGGGGGCCTTATACAATGAGCAGTTCTTC,CASRKGLAGALYNEQFF
TRBV2,TRBJ1-5,-,-,12,TGTGCCAGCAGTGTTAAAGAATGGCCCCAGCATTTT,CASSVKEWPQHF
TRBV11-3,TRBJ2-1,-,few,12,TGTGCCAGCAGCCCAGGCAGCAATGAGCAGTTCTTC,CASSPGSNEQFF
TRBV6-2/TRBV6-3,TRBJ1-3,-,-,15,TGTGCCAGCAGCCGCGGACAGTTCTCTGGAAACACCATATATTTT,CASSRGQFSGNTIYF
TRBV19,TRBJ2-3,TRBD1,once,16,TGTGCCAGTAGTCCACCGGGACAGGGGGTCTCAGATACGCAGTATTTT,CASSPPGQGVSDTQYF
TRBV6-5,TRBJ1-5,TRBD1,-,14,TGTGCCAGCACTTGGACAGGGTTGTATCAGCCCCAGCATTTT,CASTWTGLYQPQHF
TRBV29-1,TRBJ1-3,-,few,14,TGCAGCGAGTTCAGGGATGAATCTGGAAACACCATATATTTT,CSEFRDESGNTIYF
TRBV5-4,TRBJ2-7,TRBD1,-,13,TGTGCCAGCAGCTCAGGGACAGGGCGCGAGCAGTACTTC,CASSSGTGREQYF
TRBV6-5,TRBJ1-2,TRBD1,-,15,TGTGCCAGCAGTTACTCGACAGGGATAAACTATGGCTACACCTTC,CASSYSTGINYGYTF
TRBV5-1,TRBJ2-2,TRBD1,-,15,TGCGCCAGCAGCTCAGACAGGGCCGACACCGGGGAGCTGTTTTTT,CASSSDRADTGELFF
TRBV19,TRBJ2-7,-,-,17,TGTGCCAGTAGTATAACGAAGTCGGGGAGCCTATCCTACGAGCAGTACTTC,CASSITKSGSLSYEQYF
TRBV5-1,TRBJ1-4,-,once,13,TGCGCCAGCAGCCAACTGGGGGGGGCTAGTCTGTTTTTT,CASSQLGGASLFF
TRBV7-2,TRBJ1-6,-,few,11,TGTGCCAGCAGCTTAAATTCACCCCTCCACTTT,CASSLNSPLHF
TRBV12-3/TRBV12-4,TRBJ1-4,TRBD1,-,13,TGTGCCAGCAGGTGGACAGGGTTTGAAAAACTGTTTTTT,CASRWTGFEKLFF
TRBV2,TRBJ1-3,TRBD1,-,14,TGTGCCAGCAGGCCGACAGGGGGAGGAAACACCATATATTTT,CASRPTGGGNTIYF